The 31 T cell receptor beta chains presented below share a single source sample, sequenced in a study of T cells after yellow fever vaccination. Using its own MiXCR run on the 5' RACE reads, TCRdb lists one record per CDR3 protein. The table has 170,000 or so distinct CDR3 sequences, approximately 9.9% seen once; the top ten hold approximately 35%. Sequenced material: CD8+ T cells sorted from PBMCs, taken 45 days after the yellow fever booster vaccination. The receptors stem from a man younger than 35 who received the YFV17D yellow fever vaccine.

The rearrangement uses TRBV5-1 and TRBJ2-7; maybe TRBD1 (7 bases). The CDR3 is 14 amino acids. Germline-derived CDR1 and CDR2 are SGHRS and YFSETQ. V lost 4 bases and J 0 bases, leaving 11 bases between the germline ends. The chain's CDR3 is CASSPGDSSYEQYF. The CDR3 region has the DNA TGCGCCAGCAGCCCGGGGGACAGCTCCTACGAGCAGTACTTC.

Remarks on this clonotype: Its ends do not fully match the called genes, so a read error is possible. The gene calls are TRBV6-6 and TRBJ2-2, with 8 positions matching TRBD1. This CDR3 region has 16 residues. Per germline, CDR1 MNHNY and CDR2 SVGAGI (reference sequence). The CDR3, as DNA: TGTGCCTGCAGGCGTACCGGGACAGGAAGCACCGGGGAGCTGTTTTTT. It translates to CACRRTGTGSTGELFF.

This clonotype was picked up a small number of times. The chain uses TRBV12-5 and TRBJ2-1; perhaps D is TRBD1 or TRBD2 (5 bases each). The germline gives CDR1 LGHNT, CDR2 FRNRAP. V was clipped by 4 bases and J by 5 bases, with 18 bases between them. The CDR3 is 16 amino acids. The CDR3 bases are TGTGCTAGTGGTTCGCTGAACCGGGACGGAAACAATGAGCAGTTCTTC. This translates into CASGSLNRDGNNEQFF.

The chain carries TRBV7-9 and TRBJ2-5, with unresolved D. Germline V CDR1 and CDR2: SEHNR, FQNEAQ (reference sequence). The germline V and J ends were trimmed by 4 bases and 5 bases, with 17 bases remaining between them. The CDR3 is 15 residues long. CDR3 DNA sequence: TGTGCCAGCAGCTCCTCTCTTACTATGGGGGAGACCCAGTACTTC. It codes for CASSSSLTMGETQYF. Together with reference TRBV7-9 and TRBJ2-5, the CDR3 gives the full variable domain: DTGVSQNPRHKITKRGQNVTFRCDPISEHNRLYWYRQTLGQGPEFLTYFQNEAQLEKSRLLSDRFSAERPKGSFSTLEIQRTEQGDSAMYLCASSSSLTMGETQYFGPGTRLLVL.

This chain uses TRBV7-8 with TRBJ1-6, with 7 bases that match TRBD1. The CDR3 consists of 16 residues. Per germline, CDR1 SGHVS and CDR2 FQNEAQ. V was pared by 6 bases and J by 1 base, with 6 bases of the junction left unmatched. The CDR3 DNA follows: TGTGCCAGCAGAGATGACAGGGAATCCTATAATTCACCCCTCCACTTT. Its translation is CASRDDRESYNSPLHF. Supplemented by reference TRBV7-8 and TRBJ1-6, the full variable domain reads GAGVSQSPRYKVAKRGQDVALRCDPISGHVSLFWYQQALGQGPEFLTYFQNEAQLDKSGLPSDRFFAERPEGSVSTLKIQRTQQEDSAVYLCASRDDRESYNSPLHFGNGTRLTVT.

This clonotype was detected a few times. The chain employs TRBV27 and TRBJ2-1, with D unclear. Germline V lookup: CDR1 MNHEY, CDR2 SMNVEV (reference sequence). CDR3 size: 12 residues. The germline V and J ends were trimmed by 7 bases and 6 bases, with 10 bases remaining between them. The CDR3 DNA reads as TGTGCCAGCACTGGGCCCCTCAATGAGCAGTTCTTC. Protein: CASTGPLNEQFF.

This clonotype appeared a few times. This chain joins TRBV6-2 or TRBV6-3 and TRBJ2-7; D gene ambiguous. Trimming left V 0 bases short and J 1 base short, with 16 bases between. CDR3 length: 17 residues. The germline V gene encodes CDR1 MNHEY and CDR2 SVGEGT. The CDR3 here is CASSYSRTDRRSYEQYV. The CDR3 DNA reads TGTGCCAGCAGTTACTCGCGGACGGATCGGCGATCCTACGAGCAGTACGTC.

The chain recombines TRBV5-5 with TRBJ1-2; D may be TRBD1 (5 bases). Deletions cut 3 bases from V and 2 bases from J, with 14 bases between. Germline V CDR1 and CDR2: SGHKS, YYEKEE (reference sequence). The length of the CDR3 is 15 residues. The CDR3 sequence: CASSWGAGANYGYTF. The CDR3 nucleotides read TGTGCCAGCAGCTGGGGCGCAGGCGCGAACTATGGCTACACCTTC.

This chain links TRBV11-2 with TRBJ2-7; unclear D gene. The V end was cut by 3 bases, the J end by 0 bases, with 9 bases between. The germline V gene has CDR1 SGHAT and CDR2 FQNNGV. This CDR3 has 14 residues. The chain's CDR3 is CASSFVGNSYEQYF. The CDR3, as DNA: TGTGCCAGCAGCTTTGTCGGCAACTCCTACGAGCAGTACTTC.

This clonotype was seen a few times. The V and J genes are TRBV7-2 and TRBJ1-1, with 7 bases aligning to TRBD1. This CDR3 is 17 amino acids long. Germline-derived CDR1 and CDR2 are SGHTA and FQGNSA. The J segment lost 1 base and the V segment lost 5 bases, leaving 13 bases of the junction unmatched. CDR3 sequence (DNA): TGTGCCAGCAGCGACGACAGGGAAAAGGTCAAGAACACTGAAGCTTTCTTT. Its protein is CASSDDREKVKNTEAFF.

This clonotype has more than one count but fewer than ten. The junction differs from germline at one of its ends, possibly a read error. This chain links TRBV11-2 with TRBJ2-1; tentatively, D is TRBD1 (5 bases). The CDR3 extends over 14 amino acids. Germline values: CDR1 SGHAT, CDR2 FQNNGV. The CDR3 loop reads CASSLAQGYNEQFF. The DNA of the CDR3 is TGTGCCAGCAGTTTAGCCCAGGGATACAATGAGCAGTTCTTC.

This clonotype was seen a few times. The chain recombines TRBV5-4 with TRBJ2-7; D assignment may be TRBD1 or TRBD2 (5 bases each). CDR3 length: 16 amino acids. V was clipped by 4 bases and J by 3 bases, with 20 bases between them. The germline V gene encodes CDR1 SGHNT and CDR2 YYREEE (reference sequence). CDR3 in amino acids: CASSPGTLGANYEQYF. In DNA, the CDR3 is TGTGCCAGCAGCCCGGGGACGTTGGGCGCAAACTACGAGCAGTACTTC.

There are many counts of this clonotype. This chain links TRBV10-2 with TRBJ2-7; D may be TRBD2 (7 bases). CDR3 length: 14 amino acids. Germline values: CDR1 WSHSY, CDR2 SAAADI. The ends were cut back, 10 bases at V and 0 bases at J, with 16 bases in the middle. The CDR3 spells CATAGGPSSYEQYV. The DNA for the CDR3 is TGCGCCACTGCCGGGGGGCCGAGCTCCTACGAGCAGTACGTC.

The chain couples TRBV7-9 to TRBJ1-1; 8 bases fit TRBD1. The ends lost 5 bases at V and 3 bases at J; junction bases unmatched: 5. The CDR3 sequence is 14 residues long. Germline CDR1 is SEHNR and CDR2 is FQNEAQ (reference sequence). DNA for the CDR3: TGTGCCAGCAGCCTTTTGGACAGGGACACTGAAGCTTTCTTT. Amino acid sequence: CASSLLDRDTEAFF.

The DNA of the CDR3 is TGTGCCAGCAGCCGACAGAGCGGAAACACCATATATTTT. It yields the protein CASSRQSGNTIYF. The V and J genes are TRBV6-1 and TRBJ1-3; a possible D gene is TRBD1 (5 bases). Trimming took 6 bases from V and 4 from J, leaving 10 bases between them. From germline, CDR1 is MNHNS and CDR2 SASEGT. The length of the CDR3 is 13 residues.

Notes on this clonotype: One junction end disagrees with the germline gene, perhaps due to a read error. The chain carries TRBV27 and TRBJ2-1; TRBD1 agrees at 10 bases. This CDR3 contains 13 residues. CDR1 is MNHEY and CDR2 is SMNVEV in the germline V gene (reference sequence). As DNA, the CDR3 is TGTGCCAGCAGTTTTGACCCCGGGGGGACAGGGGTCTTC. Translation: CASSFDPGGTGVF.

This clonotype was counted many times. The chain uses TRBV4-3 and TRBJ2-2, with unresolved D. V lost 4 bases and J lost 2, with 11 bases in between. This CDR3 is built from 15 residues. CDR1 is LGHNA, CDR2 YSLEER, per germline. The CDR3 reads CASSRGQLNTGELFF. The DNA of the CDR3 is TGCGCCAGCAGCCGAGGTCAGCTAAACACCGGGGAGCTGTTTTTT.

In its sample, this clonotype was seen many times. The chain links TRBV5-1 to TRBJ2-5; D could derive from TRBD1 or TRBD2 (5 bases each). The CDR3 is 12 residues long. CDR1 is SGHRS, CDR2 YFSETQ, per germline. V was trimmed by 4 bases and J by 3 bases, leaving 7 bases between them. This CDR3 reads CASSLGEETQYF. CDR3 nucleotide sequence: TGCGCCAGCAGCCTGGGGGAAGAGACCCAGTACTTC.

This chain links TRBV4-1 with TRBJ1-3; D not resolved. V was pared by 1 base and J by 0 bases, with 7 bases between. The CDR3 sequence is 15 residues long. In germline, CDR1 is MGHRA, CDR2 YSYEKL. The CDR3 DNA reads TGCGCCAGCAGCCAAGCTCCGGGCTCTGGAAACACCATATATTTT. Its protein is CASSQAPGSGNTIYF.

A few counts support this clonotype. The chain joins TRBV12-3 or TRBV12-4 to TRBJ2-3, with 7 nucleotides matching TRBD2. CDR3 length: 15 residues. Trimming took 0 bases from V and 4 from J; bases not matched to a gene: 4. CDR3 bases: TGTGCCAGCAGTTTAGCCGGACTAGTGGCAGATACGCAGTATTTT. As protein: CASSLAGLVADTQYF.

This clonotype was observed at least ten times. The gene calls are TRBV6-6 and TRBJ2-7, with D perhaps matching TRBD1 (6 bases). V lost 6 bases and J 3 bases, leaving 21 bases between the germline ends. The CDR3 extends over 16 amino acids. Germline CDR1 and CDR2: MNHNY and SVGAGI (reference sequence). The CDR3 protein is CASSLHPGTGNYEQYV. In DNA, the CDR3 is TGTGCCAGCAGCCTTCATCCCGGAACAGGGAACTACGAGCAGTACGTC.

CDR3 loop: CASSYPVVGGFGYTF. The CDR3 region has the DNA TGTGCCAGCAGTTACCCGGTCGTTGGGGGTTTCGGCTACACCTTC. The rearrangement links TRBV6-6 to TRBJ1-2; tentative D call: TRBD1 (5 bases). The V end was cut by 2 bases, the J end by 8 bases, with 18 bases between. Looked up from germline, CDR1 is MNHNY and CDR2 is SVGAGI (reference sequence). The CDR3 extends over 15 amino acids.

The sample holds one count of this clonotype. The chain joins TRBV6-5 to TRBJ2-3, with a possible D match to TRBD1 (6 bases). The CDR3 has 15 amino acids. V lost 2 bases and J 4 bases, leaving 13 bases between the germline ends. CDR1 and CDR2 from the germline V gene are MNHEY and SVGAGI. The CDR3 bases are TGTGCCAGCAGTTACATGGGCAGGGGCGCAGATACGCAGTATTTT. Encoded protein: CASSYMGRGADTQYF.

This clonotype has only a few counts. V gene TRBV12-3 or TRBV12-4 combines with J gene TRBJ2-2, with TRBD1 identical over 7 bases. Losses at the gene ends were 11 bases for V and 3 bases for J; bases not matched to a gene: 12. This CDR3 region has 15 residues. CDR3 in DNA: TGTGCCTCGACGACGGGGACAGTCGACACCGGGGAGCTGTTTTTT. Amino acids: CASTTGTVDTGELFF.

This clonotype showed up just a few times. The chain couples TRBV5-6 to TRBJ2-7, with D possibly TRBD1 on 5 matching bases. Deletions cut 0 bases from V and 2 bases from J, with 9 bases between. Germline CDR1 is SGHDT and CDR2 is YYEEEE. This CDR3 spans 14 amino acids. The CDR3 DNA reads TGTGCCAGCAGCTTGGTAGGGGTCGCCTACGAGCAGTACTTC. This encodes CASSLVGVAYEQYF.

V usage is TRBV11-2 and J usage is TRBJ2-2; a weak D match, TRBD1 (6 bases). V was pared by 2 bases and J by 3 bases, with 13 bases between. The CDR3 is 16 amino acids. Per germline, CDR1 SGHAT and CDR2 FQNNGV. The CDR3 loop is CASSLSPNRDTGELFF. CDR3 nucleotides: TGTGCCAGCAGCTTATCCCCAAACAGGGACACCGGGGAGCTGTTTTTT.

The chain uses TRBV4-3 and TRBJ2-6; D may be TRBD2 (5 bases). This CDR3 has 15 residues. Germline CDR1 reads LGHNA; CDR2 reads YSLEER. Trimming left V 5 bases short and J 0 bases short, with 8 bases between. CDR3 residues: CASSEGNSGANVLTF. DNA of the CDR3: TGCGCCAGCAGCGAGGGCAACTCTGGGGCCAACGTCCTGACTTTC.

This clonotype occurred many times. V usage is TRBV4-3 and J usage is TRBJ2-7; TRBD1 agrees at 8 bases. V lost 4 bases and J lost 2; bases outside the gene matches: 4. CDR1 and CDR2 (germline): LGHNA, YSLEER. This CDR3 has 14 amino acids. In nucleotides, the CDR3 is TGCGCCAGCAGCCTTGACAGGGGCCCCTACGAGCAGTACTTC. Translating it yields CASSLDRGPYEQYF.

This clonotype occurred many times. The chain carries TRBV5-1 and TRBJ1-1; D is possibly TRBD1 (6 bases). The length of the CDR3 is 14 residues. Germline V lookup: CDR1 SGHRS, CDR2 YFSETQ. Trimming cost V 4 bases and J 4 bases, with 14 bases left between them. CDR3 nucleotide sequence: TGCGCCAGCAGCCCAGGGACATTGACCACTGAAGCTTTCTTT. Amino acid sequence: CASSPGTLTTEAFF.

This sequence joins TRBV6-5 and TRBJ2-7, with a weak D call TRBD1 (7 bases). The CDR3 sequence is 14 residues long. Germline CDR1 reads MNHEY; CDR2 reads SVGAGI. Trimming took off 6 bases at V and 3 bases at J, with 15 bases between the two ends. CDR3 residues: CASSSGGGGYEQYV. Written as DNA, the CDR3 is TGTGCCAGCAGCTCTGGAGGGGGCGGCTACGAGCAGTACGTC.

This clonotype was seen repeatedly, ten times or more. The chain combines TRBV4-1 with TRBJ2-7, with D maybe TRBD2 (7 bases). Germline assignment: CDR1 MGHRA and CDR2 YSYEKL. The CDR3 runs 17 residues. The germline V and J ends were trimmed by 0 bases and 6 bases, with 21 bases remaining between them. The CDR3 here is CASSQEGGASAFREQYF. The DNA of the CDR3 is TGCGCCAGCAGCCAAGAGGGGGGGGCTAGCGCGTTCCGCGAGCAGTACTTC.